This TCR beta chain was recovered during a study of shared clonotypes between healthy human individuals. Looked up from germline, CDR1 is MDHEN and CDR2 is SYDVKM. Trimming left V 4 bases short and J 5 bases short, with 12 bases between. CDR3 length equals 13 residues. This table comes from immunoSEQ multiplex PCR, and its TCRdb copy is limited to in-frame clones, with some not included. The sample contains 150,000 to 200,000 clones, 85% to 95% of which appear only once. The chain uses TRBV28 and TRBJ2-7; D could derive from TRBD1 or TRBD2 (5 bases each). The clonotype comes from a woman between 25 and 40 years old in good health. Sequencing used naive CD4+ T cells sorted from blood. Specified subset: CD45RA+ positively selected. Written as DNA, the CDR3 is TGTGCCAGCAGTTGGGACCCGAGGAACGAGCAGTACTTC. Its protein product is CASSWDPRNEQYF.